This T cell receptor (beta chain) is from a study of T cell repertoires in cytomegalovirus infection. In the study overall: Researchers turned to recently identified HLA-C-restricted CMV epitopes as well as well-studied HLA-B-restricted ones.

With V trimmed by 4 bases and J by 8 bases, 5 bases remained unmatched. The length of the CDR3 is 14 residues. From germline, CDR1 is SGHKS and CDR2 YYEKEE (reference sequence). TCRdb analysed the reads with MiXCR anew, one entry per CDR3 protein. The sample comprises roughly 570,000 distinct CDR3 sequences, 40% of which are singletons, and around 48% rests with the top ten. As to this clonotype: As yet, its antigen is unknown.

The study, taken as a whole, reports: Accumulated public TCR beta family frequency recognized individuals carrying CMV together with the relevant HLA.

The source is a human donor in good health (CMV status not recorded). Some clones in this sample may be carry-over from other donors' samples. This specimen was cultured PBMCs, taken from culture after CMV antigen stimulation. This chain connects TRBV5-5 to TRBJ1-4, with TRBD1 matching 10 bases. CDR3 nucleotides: TGTGCCAGCAGCCCCGGGACAGGGGTAGAAAAACTGTTTTTT. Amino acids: CASSPGTGVEKLFF.